One sample yielded the 10 T cell receptor beta chains listed below, sequenced in a study of spatial heterogeneity in lung cancer. Findings of the study overall: For expanded intratumoral alpha and beta TCRs, counts tracked tumor mutation counts.

No cognate antigen is known for these TCRs. TCRdb recomputed calls from the 5' RACE reads with MiXCR, one row per CDR3 protein. The table includes under 14,000 distinct CDR3 sequences, 6% to 9.5% detected once. Time point of the sample: sample taken at primary tumor resection. Specimen: lung tumor tissue, collected at surgery. The receptors originated from a female donor with early-stage non-small cell lung cancer.

This clonotype was recorded many times. The chain is built from TRBV6-5 and TRBJ1-5, with no clear D. The ends were cut back, 0 bases at V and 6 bases at J, with 6 bases in the middle. The CDR3 covers 13 residues. Germline loops: CDR1 MNHEY, CDR2 SVGAGI. This CDR3 is CASSYSKSQPQHF. The DNA for the CDR3 is TGTGCCAGCAGTTACTCGAAGAGTCAGCCCCAGCATTTT.

This clonotype came up many times. This chain uses TRBV11-3 with TRBJ2-3, with 8 bases that match TRBD1. Germline CDR1 SGHNT, CDR2 YENEEA. V lost 5 bases, J lost 2 bases, and 6 bases stayed unmatched. CDR3 length: 15 amino acids. CDR3 in DNA: TGTGCCAGCAGCCCTAGGGACAGGACCACAGATACGCAGTATTTT. Amino acid sequence: CASSPRDRTTDTQYF.

This clonotype occurred many times. The junction and the germline gene differ at one end; a read error may be behind it. The chain has TRBV20-1 and TRBJ2-5; D is perhaps TRBD2 (6 bases). Germline V CDR1 and CDR2: DFQATT, SNEGSKA (reference sequence). This CDR3 is built from 17 residues. For the CDR3, the DNA is TGCAGTGCTAGAGACCTCCCGGGGACTTTTTTTCAAGGGACCCAGTACTTC. Its protein is CSARDLPGTFFQGTQYF.

The table lists this clonotype with many counts. One end of the junction fails to match germline, which may point to a read error. The rearrangement joins TRBV7-7 to TRBJ2-5; 12 bases are a match to TRBD2. The V gene's germline CDR1 is SSHAT and CDR2 FNYEAQ (reference sequence). CDR3 size: 15 residues. The CDR3 reads CASSSRLAGEETQYF. The DNA for the CDR3 is TGTGCTAGCAGCTCCCGACTAGCGGGGGAAGAGACCCAGTACTTC.

This clonotype was seen repeatedly, ten times or more. The rearrangement joins TRBV7-2 to TRBJ1-2; the D gene is possibly TRBD1 (5 bases). V was pared by 2 bases and J by 5 bases, with 15 bases between. The CDR3 has 15 residues. The germline V gene encodes CDR1 SGHTA and CDR2 FQGNSA. The CDR3 loop reads CASSLYTGQIYGYTF. The CDR3 nucleotides are TGTGCCAGCAGCTTATATACAGGCCAGATTTATGGCTACACCTTC. The full variable domain, its missing parts supplied by reference TRBV7-2 and TRBJ1-2, is GAGVSQSPSNKVTEKGKDVELRCDPISGHTALYWYRQSLGQGLEFLIYFQGNSAPDKSGLPSDRFSAERTGGSVSTLTIQRTQQEDSAVYLCASSLYTGQIYGYTFGSGTRLTVV.

This clonotype was seen repeatedly, ten times or more. V is TRBV7-2 and J is TRBJ2-3; perhaps TRBD2 as D (5 bases). The CDR3 is 14 residues long. The germline V and J ends were trimmed by 4 bases and 4 bases, with 12 bases remaining between them. CDR1 and CDR2 (germline): SGHTA, FQGNSA. CDR3 region: CASSSARVSDTQYF. CDR3 nucleotides: TGTGCCAGCAGCTCAGCGAGGGTGTCAGATACGCAGTATTTT.

By sample fraction, this clonotype is medium-sized (0.01 to 0.1%). The chain carries TRBV7-8 and TRBJ1-1, with D perhaps TRBD1 (6 bases). The CDR3 is 16 residues long. Trimming removed 0 bases from V and 4 bases from J, with 15 bases in between. Germline V gene data show CDR1 as SGHVS and CDR2 as FQNEAQ. The chain's CDR3 is CASSLAPPRGSTEAFF. The CDR3 DNA sequence: TGTGCCAGCAGCTTAGCCCCCCCCAGGGGAAGCACTGAAGCTTTCTTT. The variable domain in full, with the rest retrieved from reference TRBV7-8 and TRBJ1-1, is GAGVSQSPRYKVAKRGQDVALRCDPISGHVSLFWYQQALGQGPEFLTYFQNEAQLDKSGLPSDRFFAERPEGSVSTLKIQRTQQEDSAVYLCASSLAPPRGSTEAFFGQGTRLTVV.

The V and J genes are TRBV7-2 and TRBJ2-3, with a possible D match to TRBD2 (7 bases). Trimming removed 8 bases from V and 6 bases from J, with 12 bases in between. Germline CDR1 SGHTA, CDR2 FQGNSA. The length of the CDR3 is 12 residues. CDR3 sequence (DNA): TGTGCCAGCCGCGAGGGGGGGGATACGCAGTATTTT. Translating it yields CASREGGDTQYF.

This clonotype was seen at least ten times. The chain employs TRBV7-2 and TRBJ2-3, with 11 bases identical to TRBD2. V dropped 7 bases and J dropped 3; count of bases not matched to a gene: 6. The germline gives CDR1 SGHTA, CDR2 FQGNSA. The CDR3 is made up of 15 amino acids. CDR3 protein: CASNLAGGITDTQYF. The DNA of the CDR3 is TGTGCCAGCAACCTAGCGGGGGGAATTACAGATACGCAGTATTTT. Full variable domain (remainder filled in from reference TRBV7-2 and TRBJ2-3): GAGVSQSPSNKVTEKGKDVELRCDPISGHTALYWYRQSLGQGLEFLIYFQGNSAPDKSGLPSDRFSAERTGGSVSTLTIQRTQQEDSAVYLCASNLAGGITDTQYFGPGTRLTVL.

This clonotype showed up just a few times. This chain uses TRBV28 with TRBJ2-7; TRBD1 aligns across 7 bases. Germline lookup yields CDR1 MDHEN and CDR2 SYDVKM. The CDR3 extends over 13 amino acids. V lost 5 bases and J lost 6; bases outside the gene matches: 7. The CDR3 DNA reads TGTGCCAGCAGTACTAGACAGGGCGGCGAGCAGTACTTC. Its protein is CASSTRQGGEQYF.